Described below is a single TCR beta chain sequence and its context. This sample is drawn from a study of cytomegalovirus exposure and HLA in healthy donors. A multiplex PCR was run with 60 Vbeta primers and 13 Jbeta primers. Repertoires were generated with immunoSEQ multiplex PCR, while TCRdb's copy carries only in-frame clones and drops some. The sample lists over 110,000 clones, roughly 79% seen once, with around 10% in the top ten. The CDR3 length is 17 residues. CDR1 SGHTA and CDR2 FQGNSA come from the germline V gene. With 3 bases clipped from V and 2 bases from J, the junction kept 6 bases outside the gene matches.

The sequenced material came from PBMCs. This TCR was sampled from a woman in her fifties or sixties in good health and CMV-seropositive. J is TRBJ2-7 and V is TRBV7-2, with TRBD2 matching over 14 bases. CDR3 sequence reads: CASSLGLAGVQTYEQYF. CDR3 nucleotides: TGTGCCAGCAGCTTGGGACTAGCGGGAGTCCAAACCTACGAGCAGTACTTC.